The 7 T cell receptor beta chains below all came from one sample that was sequenced in a study of molecular identifiers for immune sequencing clone quantification. One entry per CDR3 protein, called by TCRdb with MiXCR from the PCR reads. The table has some 580,000 distinct CDR3 sequences, about 25% seen once; the top ten hold about 0.73%. The material sequenced was naive CD8+ T cells from blood, with Jurkat cell RNA spiked in. Specified subset: FACS-sorted CD8+CD4-CCR7+CD45RA+ naive T cells. The receptors were sampled from a human donor in good health. Some libraries in this study had Jurkat cell RNA spiked in.

The sample holds many counts of this clonotype. The chain has TRBV7-6 and TRBJ2-3, with unresolved D. The germline CDR1 and CDR2 sequences are SGHVS and FNYEAQ. The CDR3 contains 15 residues. Trimming removed 1 base at V and 0 bases at J, with 8 bases between. CDR3 sequence (DNA): TGTGCCAGCAGCTTAGGACACACTAGCACAGATACGCAGTATTTT. It encodes CASSLGHTSTDTQYF.

With regard to this clonotype: A clone one base away is much larger, so this may be a read error. The chain carries TRBV5-6 and TRBJ1-1; D is undetermined. Trimming shortened V by 6 bases and J by 4 bases, and 10 bases separated the two germline ends. This CDR3 spans 12 amino acids. Germline V gives CDR1 SGHDT, CDR2 YYEEEE. The CDR3 loop is CASNFYGTEAFF. CDR3 bases: TGTGCCAGCAACTTCTACGGCACTGAAGCTTTCTTT.

For this clonotype: A single base separates this from a much larger clone, so it may be a read error. The J gene is TRBJ1-1, the V gene TRBV12-3 or TRBV12-4; 8 nucleotides agree with TRBD1. The CDR3 runs to 17 residues. Trimming removed 4 bases from V and 4 bases from J; junction bases left unmatched: 14. This CDR3 is CASSSEDRGRGPTEAFF. DNA of the CDR3: TGTGCCAGCAGTTCCGAAGACCGGGGCAGGGGGCCCACTGAAGCTTTCTTT.

This clonotype showed up many times. This rearrangement joins TRBV6-2 or TRBV6-3 to TRBJ2-3, with TRBD2 identical over 8 bases. Germline trimming cut 1 base from V and 4 bases from J; bases unmatched to any gene: 7. The CDR3 runs to 16 residues. Germline values: CDR1 MNHEY, CDR2 SVGEGT. The CDR3 DNA is TGTGCCAGCAGTTACTTGGGTAGCGGGGCGGCAGATACGCAGTATTTT. Encoded protein: CASSYLGSGAADTQYF.

This clonotype was observed at least ten times. V and J are TRBV6-5 and TRBJ1-5, with D tentatively TRBD1 (6 bases). From germline, CDR1 is MNHEY and CDR2 SVGAGI. Between the trimmed V and J ends, which lost 3 bases and 7 bases, there was a span of 10 bases. The CDR3 consists of 13 residues. The chain's CDR3 is CASSYRGWQPQHF. For the CDR3, the DNA is TGTGCCAGCAGTTATAGGGGGTGGCAGCCCCAGCATTTT.

The V and J genes are TRBV27 and TRBJ2-7, with TRBD2 matching over 7 bases. V shed 8 bases, J shed 2 bases, and the junction held 15 bases outside the gene matches. This CDR3 spans 16 amino acids. Germline assignment: CDR1 MNHEY and CDR2 SMNVEV (reference sequence). CDR3 residues: CASPVVGGTGPYEQYF. The DNA of the CDR3 is TGTGCCAGCCCCGTAGTCGGGGGGACCGGACCCTACGAGCAGTACTTC.

The CDR3 region is CASSSEGTGDYNEQFF. The DNA for the CDR3 is TGTGCCAGCAGTTCCGAGGGGACAGGGGACTACAATGAGCAGTTCTTC. The rearrangement joins TRBV5-4 to TRBJ2-1; the match to TRBD1 covers 10 bases. This CDR3 has 16 residues. The V segment lost 5 bases and the J segment 3 bases; nucleotides outside the gene matches: 8. The germline gives CDR1 SGHNT, CDR2 YYREEE (reference sequence).